Shown below are 18 T cell receptor beta chains from a single sample sequenced in a study of T cells in tuberculosis listed by TCRdb under 2018. Library preparation used the immunoSEQ multiplex PCR assay. TCRdb retrieved this table from immuneACCESS and kept in-frame rearrangements only. Not all clones are present; in checked studies, unresolved V genes account for under half, and no reason is known for the remainder. The sample yields under 35,000 clones; approximately 94% were counted once. Of the sample, about 7.6% falls within the top ten clones. Sequencing input: PBMCs. All receptors come from a donor between 5 and 29 years old with latent tuberculosis or without tuberculosis infection.

This chain joins TRBV27 and TRBJ2-3; D is ambiguous. There are 16 residues in the CDR3. Trimming removed 3 bases at V and 0 bases at J, with 13 bases between. Germline V gives CDR1 MNHEY, CDR2 SMNVEV (reference sequence). CDR3 region: CASSFVGWRSTDTQYF. In DNA, the CDR3 is TGTGCCAGCAGTTTTGTTGGCTGGAGAAGCACAGATACGCAGTATTTT.

The chain links TRBV18 to TRBJ1-1; D possibly corresponds to TRBD1 (5 bases). The CDR3 spans 16 residues. Trimming left V 0 bases short and J 0 bases short, with 11 bases between. Germline loops: CDR1 KGHSH, CDR2 LQKENI. The CDR3 DNA reads TGTGCCAGCTCACCACCAGGGGTAGGAATGAACACTGAAGCTTTCTTT. It translates to CASSPPGVGMNTEAFF.

The chain couples TRBV5-4 to TRBJ2-3, with 7 bases lining up with TRBD2. The germline CDR1 and CDR2 sequences are SGHNT and YYREEE (reference sequence). This CDR3 region has 16 residues. Trimming at V came to 4 bases and at J to 6 bases, leaving 14 bases not matched to a gene. The CDR3: CASSPKSGEAFDTQYF. In DNA form, the CDR3 reads TGTGCCAGCAGCCCTAAAAGCGGGGAGGCGTTTGATACGCAGTATTTT. The full variable domain, with the rest looked up from reference TRBV5-4 and TRBJ2-3, is ETGVTQSPTHLIKTRGQQVTLRCSSQSGHNTVSWYQQALGQGPQFIFQYYREEENGRGNFPPRFSGLQFPNYSSELNVNALELDDSALYLCASSPKSGEAFDTQYFGPGTRLTVL.

The chain links TRBV29-1 to TRBJ2-7, with 10 bases matching TRBD2. V lost 5 bases and J lost 4; bases outside the gene matches: 20. The CDR3 loop spans 18 amino acids. CDR1 is SQVTM, CDR2 ANQGSEA, per germline. The CDR3 here is CSVNIRALPSGRGYEQYF. As DNA, the CDR3 is TGCAGCGTTAACATCAGAGCCCTTCCTAGCGGGAGAGGATACGAGCAGTACTTC.

The chain recombines TRBV7-2 with TRBJ2-7, with a weak D call TRBD1 (6 bases). Germline assignment: CDR1 SGHTA and CDR2 FQGNSA. This CDR3 region has 14 residues. Trimming removed 1 base from V and 1 base from J, with 8 bases in between. CDR3: CASSLDTGSYEQYF. CDR3 coding DNA: TGTGCCAGCAGCTTAGATACAGGGTCCTACGAGCAGTACTTC.

The chain uses TRBV28 and TRBJ1-4; D is unresolved. CDR3 length equals 16 residues. The germline gives CDR1 MDHEN, CDR2 SYDVKM. The V end lost 3 bases, the J end lost 5 bases, and 16 bases lay between the germline ends. CDR3 nucleotides: TGTGCCAGCAGTTTTCCACCTCCTTACGGGAATGAAAAACTGTTTTTT. This translates into CASSFPPPYGNEKLFF.

V gene TRBV27 combines with J gene TRBJ2-3; D unclear. CDR3 size: 12 residues. Trimming took off 4 bases at V and 8 bases at J, with 10 bases between the two ends. Germline V gene sequence: CDR1 MNHEY, CDR2 SMNVEV (reference sequence). The CDR3 here is CASSSRLSTQYF. In DNA, the CDR3 is TGTGCCAGCAGTTCCCGGTTAAGTACGCAGTATTTT.

The gene calls are TRBV18 and TRBJ2-7; D is unresolved. CDR3 size: 13 residues. Germline values: CDR1 KGHSH, CDR2 LQKENI. V lost 4 bases and J lost 2, with 9 bases in between. The CDR3 is CASSLEAPYEQYF. The DNA of the CDR3 is TGTGCCAGCTCACTCGAGGCCCCCTACGAGCAGTACTTC.

The CDR3 bases are TGCGCCAGCAGCTTGGTTTGGACTAGCGGTGATGAGCAGTTCTTC. It yields the protein CASSLVWTSGDEQFF. This sequence joins TRBV5-1 and TRBJ2-1; 10 bases match TRBD2. The CDR3 has 15 residues. Germline CDR1 is SGHRS and CDR2 is YFSETQ. V lost 0 bases to trimming and J lost 8 bases; unmatched junction nucleotides: 5.

This rearrangement joins TRBV2 to TRBJ2-1, with 12 bases fitting TRBD2. The CDR3 length is 15 residues. V was clipped by 6 bases and J by 4 bases; unmatched bases: 4. CDR1 is SNHLY, CDR2 FYNNEI, per germline. CDR3 region: CASRSLAGGYNEQFF. The CDR3 DNA reads as TGTGCCAGCAGATCTCTAGCGGGAGGGTACAATGAGCAGTTCTTC.

This clone was detected once. The chain is built from TRBV27 and TRBJ2-5; 11 bases line up with TRBD1. This CDR3 region has 15 residues. Unmatched junction bases numbered 5, after V lost 4 bases and J lost 4 bases. Germline V lookup: CDR1 MNHEY, CDR2 SMNVEV (reference sequence). The CDR3 here is CASSYGTGGPETQYF. The CDR3 DNA is TGTGCCAGCAGTTACGGGACAGGGGGGCCAGAGACCCAGTACTTC.

The chain uses TRBV4-1 and TRBJ1-5, with D perhaps TRBD1 (5 bases). Trimming took 0 bases from V and 9 from J, leaving 9 bases between them. The CDR3 is 13 amino acids. Germline lookup yields CDR1 MGHRA and CDR2 YSYEKL. For the CDR3, the DNA is TGCGCCAGCAGCCAAGAAGGGGATTGGCCCCAGCATTTT. It yields the protein CASSQEGDWPQHF.

The chain has TRBV4-3 and TRBJ2-3; 8 bases agree with TRBD1. The CDR3 contains 20 residues. Germline V lookup: CDR1 LGHNA, CDR2 YSLEER. The V segment lost 0 bases and the J segment 0 bases; nucleotides outside the gene matches: 14. CDR3 bases: TGCGCCAGCAGCCAAGATTTTCGGACAGGGCGCGAGGGGAGCACAGATACGCAGTATTTT. It translates to CASSQDFRTGREGSTDTQYF.

The genes are TRBV6-5 and TRBJ2-7; 9 bases map to TRBD1. The CDR3 has 15 residues. V was clipped by 5 bases and J by 1 base; unmatched bases: 6. CDR1 is MNHEY, CDR2 SVGAGI, per germline. The DNA for the CDR3 is TGTGCCAGCAGTACGTCACAGGGGGCATCCTACGAGCAGTACTTC. It encodes CASSTSQGASYEQYF.

V gene TRBV2 combines with J gene TRBJ2-7, with 7 bases fitting TRBD2. Germline lookup yields CDR1 SNHLY and CDR2 FYNNEI. Unmatched junction bases numbered 7, after V lost 3 bases and J lost 8 bases. The CDR3 has 13 amino acids. CDR3 loop: CASSEWGGYQQYF. Here the CDR3 DNA reads TGTGCCAGCAGTGAGTGGGGGGGGTATCAGCAGTACTTC.

This chain uses TRBV6-1 with TRBJ1-3; 7 bases are shared with TRBD1. Germline CDR1 is MNHNS and CDR2 is SASEGT. This CDR3 contains 14 residues. The junction had 5 bases not matched to a gene; V was cut back by 2 bases and J by 7 bases. The CDR3 region is CASSEQGGDNTIYF. CDR3 in DNA: TGTGCCAGCAGTGAACAGGGGGGAGACAACACCATATATTTT.

This sequence joins TRBV2 and TRBJ1-5; D is unclear. The V end was cut by 6 bases, the J end by 5 bases, with 14 bases between. The length of the CDR3 is 14 residues. Per germline, CDR1 SNHLY and CDR2 FYNNEI. For the CDR3, the DNA is TGTGCCAGCAGCATTGCAAGCGGGGATCAGCCCCAGCATTTT. Translation: CASSIASGDQPQHF.

As regards this clone: This sample includes further DNA sequences coding for the same CDR3. The chain carries TRBV5-1 and TRBJ1-5, with D possibly being TRBD1 (5 bases). The germline gives CDR1 SGHRS, CDR2 YFSETQ. The CDR3 covers 14 residues. Trimming took off 1 base at V and 4 bases at J, with 9 bases between the two ends. CDR3 sequence reads: CASSLFGGNQPQHF. CDR3 sequence (DNA): TGCGCCAGCAGCTTGTTCGGGGGGAATCAGCCCCAGCATTTT.